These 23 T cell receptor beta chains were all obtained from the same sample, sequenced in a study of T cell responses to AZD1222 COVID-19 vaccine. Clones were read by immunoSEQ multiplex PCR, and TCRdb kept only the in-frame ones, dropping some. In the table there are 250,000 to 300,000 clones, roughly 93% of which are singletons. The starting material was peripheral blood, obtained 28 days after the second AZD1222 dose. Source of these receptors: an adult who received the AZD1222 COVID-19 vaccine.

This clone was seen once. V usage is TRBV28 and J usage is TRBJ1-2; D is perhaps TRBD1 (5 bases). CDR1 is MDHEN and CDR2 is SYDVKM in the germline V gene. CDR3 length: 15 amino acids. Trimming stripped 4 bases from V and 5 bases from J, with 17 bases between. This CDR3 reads CASSSYGGTQYGYTF. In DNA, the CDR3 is TGTGCCAGCAGTTCATACGGCGGGACGCAATATGGCTACACCTTC.

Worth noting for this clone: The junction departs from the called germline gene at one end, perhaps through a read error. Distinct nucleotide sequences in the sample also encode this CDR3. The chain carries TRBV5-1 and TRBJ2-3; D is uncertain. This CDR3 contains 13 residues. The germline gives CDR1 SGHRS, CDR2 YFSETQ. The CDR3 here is CASSLAGTDTQYF. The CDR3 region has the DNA TGCGCCAGCAGTTTGGCGGGCACAGATACGCAGTATTTT.

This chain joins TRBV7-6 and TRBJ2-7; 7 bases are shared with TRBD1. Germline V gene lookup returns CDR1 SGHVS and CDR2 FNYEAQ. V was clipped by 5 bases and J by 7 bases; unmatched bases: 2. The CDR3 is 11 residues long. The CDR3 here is CASSPGGEQYF. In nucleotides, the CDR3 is TGTGCCAGCAGCCCAGGGGGTGAGCAGTACTTC.

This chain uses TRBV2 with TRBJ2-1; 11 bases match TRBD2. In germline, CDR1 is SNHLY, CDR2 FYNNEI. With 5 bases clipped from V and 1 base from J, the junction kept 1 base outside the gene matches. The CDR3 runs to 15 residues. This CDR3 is CASSLAGGSYNEQFF. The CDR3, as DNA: TGTGCCAGCAGTCTAGCGGGGGGTTCCTACAATGAGCAGTTCTTC. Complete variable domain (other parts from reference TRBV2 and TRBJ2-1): EPEVTQTPSHQVTQMGQEVILRCVPISNHLYFYWYRQILGQKVEFLVSFYNNEISEKSEIFDDQFSVERPDGSNFTLKIRSTKLEDSAMYFCASSLAGGSYNEQFFGPGTRLTVL.

In nucleotides, the CDR3 is TGTGCCAGCTCTCCGGGTGGGCGGCGCACAGATACGCAGTATTTT. Its translation is CASSPGGRRTDTQYF. V is TRBV18 and J is TRBJ2-3; D uncertain. CDR3 length: 15 residues. Germline CDR1 is KGHSH and CDR2 is LQKENI. The germline V and J ends were trimmed by 6 bases and 1 base, with 14 bases remaining between them. The full variable domain, rest sourced from reference TRBV18 and TRBJ2-3, is NAGVMQNPRHLVRRRGQEARLRCSPMKGHSHVYWYRQLPEEGLKFMVYLQKENIIDESGMPKERFSAEFPKEGPSILRIQQVVRGDSAAYFCASSPGGRRTDTQYFGPGTRLTVL.

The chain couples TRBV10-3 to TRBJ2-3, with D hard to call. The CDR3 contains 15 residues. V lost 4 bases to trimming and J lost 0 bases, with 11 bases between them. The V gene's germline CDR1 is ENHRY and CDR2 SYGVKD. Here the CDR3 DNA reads TGTGCCATCAGTGGGGTCTTATCTAGCACAGATACGCAGTATTTT. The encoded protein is CAISGVLSSTDTQYF.

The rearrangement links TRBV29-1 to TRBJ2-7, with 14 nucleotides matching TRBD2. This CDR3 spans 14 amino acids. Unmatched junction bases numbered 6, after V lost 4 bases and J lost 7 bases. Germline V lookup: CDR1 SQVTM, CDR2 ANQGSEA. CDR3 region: CSVGGTSGSQEQYF. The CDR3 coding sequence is TGCAGCGTTGGGGGGACTAGCGGGAGTCAAGAGCAGTACTTC.

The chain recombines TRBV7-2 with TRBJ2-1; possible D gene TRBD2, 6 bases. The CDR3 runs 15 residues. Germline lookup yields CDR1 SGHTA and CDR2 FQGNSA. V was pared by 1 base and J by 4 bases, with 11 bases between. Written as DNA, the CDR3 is TGTGCCAGCAGCTTAGGGGGGACTGGGTACAATGAGCAGTTCTTC. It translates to CASSLGGTGYNEQFF.

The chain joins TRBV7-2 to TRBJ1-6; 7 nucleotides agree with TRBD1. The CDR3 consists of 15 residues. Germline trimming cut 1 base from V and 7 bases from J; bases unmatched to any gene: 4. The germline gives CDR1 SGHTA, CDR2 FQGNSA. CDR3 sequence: CASSLGGGGNSPLHF. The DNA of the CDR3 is TGTGCCAGCAGCTTAGGGGGAGGGGGCAATTCACCCCTCCACTTT.

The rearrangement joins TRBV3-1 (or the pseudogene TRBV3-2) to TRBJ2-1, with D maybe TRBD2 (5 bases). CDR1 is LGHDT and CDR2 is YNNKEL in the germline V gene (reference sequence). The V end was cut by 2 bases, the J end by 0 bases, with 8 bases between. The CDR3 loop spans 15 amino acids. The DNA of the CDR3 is TGTGCCAGCAGCCAACCGGGAAGCTCCTACAATGAGCAGTTCTTC. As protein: CASSQPGSSYNEQFF.

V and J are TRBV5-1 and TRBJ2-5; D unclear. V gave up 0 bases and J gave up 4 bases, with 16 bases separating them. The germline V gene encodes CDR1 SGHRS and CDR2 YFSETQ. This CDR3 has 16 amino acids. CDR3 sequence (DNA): TGCGCCAGCAGCTTGGTTTCCCTTTCCCCTCCAGAGACCCAGTACTTC. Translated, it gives CASSLVSLSPPETQYF.

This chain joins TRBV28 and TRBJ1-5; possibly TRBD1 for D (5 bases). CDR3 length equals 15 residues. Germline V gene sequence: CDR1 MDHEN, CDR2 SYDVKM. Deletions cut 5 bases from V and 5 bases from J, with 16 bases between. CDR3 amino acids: CASSPVGAGHQPQHF. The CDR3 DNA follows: TGTGCCAGCAGTCCCGTCGGGGCAGGGCATCAGCCCCAGCATTTT.

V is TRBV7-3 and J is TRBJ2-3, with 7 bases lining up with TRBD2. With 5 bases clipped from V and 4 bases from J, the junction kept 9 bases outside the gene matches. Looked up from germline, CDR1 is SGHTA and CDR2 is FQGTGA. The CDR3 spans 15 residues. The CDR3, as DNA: TGTGCCAGCAGCGTAGCTGGCGGGGGTCCAGATACGCAGTATTTT. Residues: CASSVAGGGPDTQYF. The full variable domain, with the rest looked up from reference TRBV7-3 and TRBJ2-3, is GAGVSQTPSNKVTEKGKYVELRCDPISGHTALYWYRQSLGQGPEFLIYFQGTGAADDSGLPNDRFFAVRPEGSVSTLKIQRTERGDSAVYLCASSVAGGGPDTQYFGPGTRLTVL.

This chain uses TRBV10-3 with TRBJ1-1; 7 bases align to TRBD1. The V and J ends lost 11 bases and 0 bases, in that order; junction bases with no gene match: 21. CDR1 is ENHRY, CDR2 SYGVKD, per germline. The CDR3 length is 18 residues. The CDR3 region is CASRQGRRERVMNTEAFF. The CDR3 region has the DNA TGTGCCTCCCGACAGGGTAGGAGGGAAAGGGTAATGAACACTGAAGCTTTCTTT.

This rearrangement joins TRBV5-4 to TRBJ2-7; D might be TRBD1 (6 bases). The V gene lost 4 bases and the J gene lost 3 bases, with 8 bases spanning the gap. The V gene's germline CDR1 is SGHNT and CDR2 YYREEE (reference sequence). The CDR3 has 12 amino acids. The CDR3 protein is CASSQDSYEQYF. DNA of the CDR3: TGTGCCAGCAGCCAGGACAGCTACGAGCAGTACTTC.

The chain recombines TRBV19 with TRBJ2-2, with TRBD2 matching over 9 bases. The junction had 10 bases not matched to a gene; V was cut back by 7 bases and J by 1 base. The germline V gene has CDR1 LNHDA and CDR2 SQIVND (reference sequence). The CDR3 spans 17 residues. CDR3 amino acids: CASTPPGLAGNTGELFF. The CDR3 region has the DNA TGTGCCAGTACCCCCCCGGGACTAGCAGGGAACACCGGGGAGCTGTTTTTT.

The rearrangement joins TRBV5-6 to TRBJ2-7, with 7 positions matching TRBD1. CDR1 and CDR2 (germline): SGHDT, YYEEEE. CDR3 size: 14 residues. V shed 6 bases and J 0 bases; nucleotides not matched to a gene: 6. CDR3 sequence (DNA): TGTGCCAGCAACGACAGGGATAGCTCCTACGAGCAGTACTTC. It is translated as CASNDRDSSYEQYF.

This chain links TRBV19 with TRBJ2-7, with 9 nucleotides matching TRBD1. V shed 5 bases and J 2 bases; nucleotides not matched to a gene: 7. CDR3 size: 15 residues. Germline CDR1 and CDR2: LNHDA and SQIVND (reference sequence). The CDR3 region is CASSAHRGPPYEQYF. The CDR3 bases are TGTGCCAGTAGTGCCCACAGGGGGCCTCCCTACGAGCAGTACTTC.

CDR3 sequence: CASSAGTGVSGYTF. DNA of the CDR3: TGTGCCAGCAGCGCCGGGACAGGGGTTTCCGGCTACACCTTC. The rearrangement joins TRBV28 to TRBJ1-2; TRBD1 agrees at 10 bases. Trimming took 6 bases from V and 8 from J; bases not matched to a gene: 9. The CDR3 length is 14 residues. CDR1 is MDHEN, CDR2 SYDVKM, per germline.

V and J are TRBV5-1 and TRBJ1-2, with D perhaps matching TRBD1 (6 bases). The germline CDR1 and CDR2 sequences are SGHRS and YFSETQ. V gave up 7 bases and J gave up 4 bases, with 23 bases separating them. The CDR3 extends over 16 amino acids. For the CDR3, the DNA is TGCGCCAGCGGCCGGGACACGGGGCGGGGAAGCTATGGCTACACCTTC. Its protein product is CASGRDTGRGSYGYTF.

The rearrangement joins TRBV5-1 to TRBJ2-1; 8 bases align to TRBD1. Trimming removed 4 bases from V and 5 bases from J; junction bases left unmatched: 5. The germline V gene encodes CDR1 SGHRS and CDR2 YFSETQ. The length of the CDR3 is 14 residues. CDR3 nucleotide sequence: TGCGCCAGCAGCCCTATGGACAGGGACAATGAGCAGTTCTTC. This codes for CASSPMDRDNEQFF. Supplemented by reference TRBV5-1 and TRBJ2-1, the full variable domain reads KAGVTQTPRYLIKTRGQQVTLSCSPISGHRSVSWYQQTPGQGLQFLFEYFSETQRNKGNFPGRFSGRQFSNSRSEMNVSTLELGDSALYLCASSPMDRDNEQFFGPGTRLTVL.

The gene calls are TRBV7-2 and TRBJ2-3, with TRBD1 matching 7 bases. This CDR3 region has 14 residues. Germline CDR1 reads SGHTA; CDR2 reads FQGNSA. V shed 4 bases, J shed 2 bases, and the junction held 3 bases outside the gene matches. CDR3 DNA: TGTGCCAGCAGCTCGGACAGGTTCACAGATACGCAGTATTTT. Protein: CASSSDRFTDTQYF.

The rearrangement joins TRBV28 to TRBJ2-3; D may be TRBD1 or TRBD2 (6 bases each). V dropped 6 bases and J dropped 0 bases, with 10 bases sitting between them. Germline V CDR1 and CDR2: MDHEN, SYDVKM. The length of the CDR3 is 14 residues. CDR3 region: CASRGGLSTDTQYF. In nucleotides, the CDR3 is TGTGCCAGCAGGGGGGGCCTAAGCACAGATACGCAGTATTTT.